The 13 T cell receptor beta chains reported below all come from one sample, sequenced in a study of T cell repertoires in cytomegalovirus infection. No antigen has been identified for these receptors. TCRdb re-called the reads with MiXCR, one entry per CDR3 protein. Counted here are 680,000 or so distinct CDR3 sequences, roughly 33% occurring once; the ten biggest clones make up roughly 18%. The sample consisted of cultured PBMCs, taken from culture after CMV antigen stimulation. All receptors come from a human donor in good health (CMV status not recorded). Some clones in this sample may be carry-over from other donors' samples.

The gene calls are TRBV2 and TRBJ1-6, with 10 bases identical to TRBD1. The CDR3 consists of 12 residues. The germline V gene has CDR1 SNHLY and CDR2 FYNNEI. V dropped 8 bases and J dropped 13; count of bases not matched to a gene: 5. The CDR3 bases are TGTGCCAGCGTTAGGGACAGGGGTCCCCTCCACTTT. Its protein is CASVRDRGPLHF.

The chain links TRBV12-3 or TRBV12-4 to TRBJ1-5; TRBD1 is a possible D gene (5 bases). V was pared by 7 bases and J by 0 bases, with 13 bases between. The CDR3 runs to 15 residues. This chain's CDR3 is CASTPTAYSNQPQHF. DNA for the CDR3: TGTGCCAGCACCCCGACAGCCTATAGCAATCAGCCCCAGCATTTT.

This clonotype was found a few times. The chain uses TRBV6-2 or TRBV6-3 and TRBJ2-1, with D uncertain. The CDR3 is 15 amino acids. Germline assignment: CDR1 MNHEY and CDR2 SVGEGT. V lost 4 bases and J 4 bases, leaving 14 bases between the germline ends. This CDR3 is CASSSGILGYNEQFF. The CDR3 nucleotides are TGTGCCAGCAGTTCGGGCATTCTAGGATACAATGAGCAGTTCTTC.

V usage is TRBV6-1 and J usage is TRBJ2-3; 8 nucleotides match TRBD2. The length of the CDR3 is 13 residues. With V trimmed by 6 bases and J by 6 bases, 5 bases remained unmatched. CDR1 is MNHNS, CDR2 SASEGT, per germline. The CDR3, as DNA: TGTGCCAGCAGAGGAGCGGGAGCCGATACGCAGTATTTT. Encoded protein: CASRGAGADTQYF.

The chain recombines TRBV4-1 with TRBJ1-4, with a possible D match to TRBD1 (6 bases). This CDR3 is 16 amino acids long. Germline-derived CDR1 and CDR2 are MGHRA and YSYEKL. The V end lost 4 bases, the J end lost 0 bases, and 12 bases lay between the germline ends. CDR3 nucleotide sequence: TGCGCCAGCAGCCCGACGCAGGGGACAACTAATGAAAAACTGTTTTTT. The encoded protein is CASSPTQGTTNEKLFF.

This clonotype was detected only a few times. The V and J genes are TRBV12-3 or TRBV12-4 and TRBJ2-1, with TRBD2 matching over 8 bases. V gave up 2 bases and J gave up 7 bases; unmatched junction bases: 4. The CDR3 covers 14 residues. The CDR3 region is CASSLRLASNEQFF. The DNA of the CDR3 is TGTGCCAGCAGTTTAAGACTAGCGAGTAATGAGCAGTTCTTC.

V is TRBV6-1 and J is TRBJ2-7; 13 bases are shared with TRBD2. Germline V gene lookup returns CDR1 MNHNS and CDR2 SASEGT. With V trimmed by 5 bases and J by 6 bases, 10 bases remained unmatched. The CDR3 has 16 amino acids. CDR3: CASSLRLAGGLFEQYF. For the CDR3, the DNA is TGTGCCAGCAGTCTTAGACTAGCGGGAGGTTTGTTCGAGCAGTACTTC.

This sequence joins TRBV20-1 and TRBJ1-4, with 8 bases fitting TRBD1. CDR1 and CDR2 from the germline V gene are DFQATT and SNEGSKA (reference sequence). After removal of 3 bases from V and 7 bases from J, the junction contained 7 bases not matched to a gene. The length of the CDR3 is 14 residues. The CDR3 DNA is TGCAGTGCTAGTTGGGGCAGGGGGCTTGAAAAACTGTTTTTT. Translating it yields CSASWGRGLEKLFF.

This clonotype turned up a few times. This rearrangement joins TRBV5-1 to TRBJ2-2; D call uncertain. V gave up 1 base and J gave up 2 bases, with 12 bases separating them. The V gene's germline CDR1 is SGHRS and CDR2 YFSETQ. The CDR3 is 16 amino acids. As DNA, the CDR3 is TGCGCCAGCAGCTTGATACCGCCACTTAACACCGGGGAGCTGTTTTTT. It is translated as CASSLIPPLNTGELFF.

The rearrangement links TRBV6-8 to TRBJ1-2; D gene uncertain. This CDR3 is built from 13 residues. V lost 5 bases, J lost 2 bases, and 9 bases lay in between. CDR1 and CDR2 from the germline V gene are MNHGY and SAAAGT. The CDR3 loop reads CASSDSENYGYTF. CDR3 coding DNA: TGTGCCAGCAGTGATTCGGAAAACTATGGCTACACCTTC.

CDR3 amino acids: CASGLDWSTNNEQFF. In DNA form, the CDR3 reads TGTGCTAGTGGTTTGGACTGGTCGACGAACAATGAGCAGTTCTTC. The chain uses TRBV12-5 and TRBJ2-1, with D unresolved. V lost 1 base, J lost 5 bases, and 12 bases lay in between. The CDR3 covers 15 residues. Germline CDR1 reads LGHNT; CDR2 reads FRNRAP.

The chain links TRBV11-2 to TRBJ2-2, with D tentatively TRBD2 (6 bases). CDR1 and CDR2 (germline): SGHAT, FQNNGV. The CDR3 runs 18 residues. With 5 bases removed from V and 3 bases from J, the gap between germline ends came to 22 bases. The chain's CDR3 is CASSPYRGIRTHTGELFF. CDR3 in DNA: TGTGCCAGCAGCCCCTACCGGGGGATACGGACACACACCGGGGAGCTGTTTTTT. The variable domain in full, with the rest retrieved from reference TRBV11-2 and TRBJ2-2, is EAGVAQSPRYKIIEKRQSVAFWCNPISGHATLYWYQQILGQGPKLLIQFQNNGVVDDSQLPKDRFSAERLKGVDSTLKIQPAKLEDSAVYLCASSPYRGIRTHTGELFFGEGSRLTVL.

The V gene is TRBV7-8, the J gene TRBJ2-4; possible D gene TRBD2, 5 bases. Germline V gene lookup returns CDR1 SGHVS and CDR2 FQNEAQ. The CDR3 length is 14 residues. Trimming removed 3 bases at V and 7 bases at J, with 13 bases between. CDR3: CASSFSLVLNIQYF. DNA of the CDR3: TGTGCCAGCAGCTTCTCACTAGTTTTGAACATTCAGTACTTC.